This TCR beta chain was recovered during a study of blood T cells in healthy people across ages (dated by TCRdb to the mid-2010s). Background on the whole study: In model experiments, template switching captured roughly one uniquely barcoded TCR beta cDNA molecule for every two T cells. Age-related changes in TCR beta repertoire diversity were measured in the study by deep sequencing normalized with unique cDNA molecular identifiers. Two additional independent replicas of 1 million unique cDNA reads from the same blood draw were analyzed for two donors (one aged 18 to 30 and one aged 80 or older). The donors were divided into four age groups: young (average approximately 16 years), middle-aged (around 41), aged (approximately 62) and long-lived (nearly 85). Donors of different ages were randomly distributed across sequencing lanes to avoid experimental bias.

Donors were about 36 systemically healthy Caucasian individuals from Russia aged roughly 6 to 90 years. Approximately 10 milliliters of peripheral blood were collected from each donor into EDTA-treated Vacutainer tubes. Ficoll-Paque density-gradient centrifugation was used to isolate PBMCs, with at least 6 million per sample. Trizol reagent was used to extract total RNA from PBMCs, with at least 5 micrograms per sample. For every donor, an aliquot of PBMCs went through flow cytometry to measure the percentages of naive CD45RAhigh/CD27high T cells. The protocol used for the library was 5' RACE. The sequencing machine was an Illumina HiSeq 2500. A second roughly 6 to 12 cycle PCR used a sample-barcoded 5' primer and a J-beta primer mix. A unique molecular identifier was introduced onto each TCR beta cDNA molecule by a template-switch 5' adaptor carrying 12 random nucleotides. Each sample yielded at least 2.5 million CDR3-containing paired-end reads. First-strand cDNA synthesis was performed from all RNA using the Mint cDNA synthesis kit, with priming by a TRBC-specific oligonucleotide. All cDNA was treated with uracil-DNA glycosylase and then went through a first 18-cycle PCR with the universal primers M1SS and BC2_uni_R. Turning to the authors' computational methods: For normalization, 1 million high-quality reads were randomly selected from each sample, with every read carrying a distinct molecular identifier. Reads with shared molecular identifiers were discarded instead of being binned into consensus sequences. MiTCR, set to a Q25 quality threshold and the strictest error-elimination algorithm, was used for CDR3 identification, clonotype clustering and error correction. Lower-bound total TCR beta diversity was estimated with a nonparametric unseen species model using Euler transformation. Using fastp trimming at Q25 and MiXCR clonotype assembly, TCRdb reanalyzed the public sequencing data and kept in-frame beta chains. All rows with the same CDR3 protein become a single entry with the most common DNA and genes. The V and J calls and clone size come from TCRdb's table, not from the authors' own analysis. The sample table records 600,000 to 800,000 distinct CDR3 sequences; roughly half of these occur just once. The top ten clones comprise approximately 12% of the sample.

Study-wide conclusions, independent of this receptor: Observed TCR beta diversity correlated strongly with the percentage of naive T cells measured by flow cytometry. Observed TCR beta diversity per million T cells fell roughly linearly with age, and a significant reduction was already apparent by age around 44. Estimates of total diversity based on one million sequenced T cells were considered lower bounds and underestimates. The CMV infection status of donors was not known, potentially confounding age-related changes in expanded clonotypes. Conclusive comparison of naive and antigen-experienced compartments was prevented by the profiling of bulk unsorted PBMCs. Compared with the aged group, more naive CD4+ T cells, fewer expanded clones and increased TCR diversity were shown by the long-lived group, suggesting age selection.

The table lists this clonotype with a count of one. The clone's antigen remains unknown. No base quality information exists; no much larger clone differs at one position. Evidence from a single read is weak. From the cysteine through the phenylalanine, the CDR3 covers 15 amino acids. Of the read, only the CDR3 DNA is kept; its 45 bases are in frame from base 1. From the germline V gene (reference sequence), CDR1 is MNHEY and CDR2 is SMNVEV. Material for sequencing was blood. The sequence links TRBV27 to TRBJ2-4, with an unclear D gene assignment. The DNA end is a closer match to TRBJ2-7, so the J assignment may be wrong. The sequence derives from a woman of 80 years or more in good health. CDR3 loop: CASSFFPDMKYEQYF. The bases are TGTGCCAGCAGTTTTTTTCCGGATATGAAATACGAGCAGTACTTC.